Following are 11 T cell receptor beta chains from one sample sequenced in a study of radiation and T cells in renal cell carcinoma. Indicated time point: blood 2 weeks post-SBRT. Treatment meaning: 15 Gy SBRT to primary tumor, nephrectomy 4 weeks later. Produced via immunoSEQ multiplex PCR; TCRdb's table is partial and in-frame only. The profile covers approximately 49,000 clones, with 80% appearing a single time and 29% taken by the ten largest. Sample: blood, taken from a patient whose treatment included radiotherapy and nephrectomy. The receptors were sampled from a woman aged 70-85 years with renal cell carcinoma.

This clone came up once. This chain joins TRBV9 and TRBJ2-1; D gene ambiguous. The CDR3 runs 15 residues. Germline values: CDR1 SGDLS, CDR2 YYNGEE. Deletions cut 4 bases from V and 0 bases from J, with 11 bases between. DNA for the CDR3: TGTGCCAGCAGCCCGGGCCAAAGCTCCTACAATGAGCAGTTCTTC. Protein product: CASSPGQSSYNEQFF.

The CDR3 sequence is CASSLGPTVTDTQYF. CDR3 DNA sequence: TGTGCCAGCAGCTTGGGGCCGACTGTCACAGATACGCAGTATTTT. The chain employs TRBV5-6 and TRBJ2-3; D unresolved. Between the trimmed V and J ends, which lost 0 bases and 2 bases, there was a span of 10 bases. Germline CDR1 and CDR2: SGHDT and YYEEEE. The CDR3 is 15 amino acids. Filled out from reference TRBV5-6 and TRBJ2-3, the complete variable domain reads DAGVTQSPTHLIKTRGQQVTLRCSPKSGHDTVSWYQQALGQGPQFIFQYYEEEERQRGNFPDRFSGHQFPNYSSELNVNALLLGDSALYLCASSLGPTVTDTQYFGPGTRLTVL.

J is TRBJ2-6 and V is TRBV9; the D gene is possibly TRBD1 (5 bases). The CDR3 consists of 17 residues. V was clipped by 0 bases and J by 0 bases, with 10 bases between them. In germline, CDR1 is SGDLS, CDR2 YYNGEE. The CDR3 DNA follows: TGTGCCAGCAGCGTAGGACCAGGGAACTCTGGGGCCAACGTCCTGACTTTC. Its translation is CASSVGPGNSGANVLTF.

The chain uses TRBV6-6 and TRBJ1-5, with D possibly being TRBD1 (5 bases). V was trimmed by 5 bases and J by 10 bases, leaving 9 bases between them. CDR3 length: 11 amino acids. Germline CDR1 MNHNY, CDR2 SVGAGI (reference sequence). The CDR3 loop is CASSPQGPQHF. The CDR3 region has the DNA TGTGCCAGCAGTCCTCAGGGTCCCCAGCATTTT.

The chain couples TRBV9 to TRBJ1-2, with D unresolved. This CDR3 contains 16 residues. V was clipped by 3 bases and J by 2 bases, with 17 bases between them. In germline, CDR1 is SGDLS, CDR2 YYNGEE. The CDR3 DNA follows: TGTGCCAGCAGCGAATCGAGGTGGGGAGGAAACTATGGCTACACCTTC. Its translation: CASSESRWGGNYGYTF. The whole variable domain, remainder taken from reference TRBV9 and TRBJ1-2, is DSGVTQTPKHLITATGQRVTLRCSPRSGDLSVYWYQQSLDQGLQFLIQYYNGEERAKGNILERFSAQQFPDLHSELNLSSLELGDSALYFCASSESRWGGNYGYTFGSGTRLTVV.

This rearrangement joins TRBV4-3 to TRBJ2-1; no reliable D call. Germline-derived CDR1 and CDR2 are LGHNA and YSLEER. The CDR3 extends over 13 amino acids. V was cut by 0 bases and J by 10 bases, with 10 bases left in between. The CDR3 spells CASSQDRREEQFF. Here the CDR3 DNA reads TGCGCCAGCAGCCAAGATCGACGAGAAGAGCAGTTCTTC.

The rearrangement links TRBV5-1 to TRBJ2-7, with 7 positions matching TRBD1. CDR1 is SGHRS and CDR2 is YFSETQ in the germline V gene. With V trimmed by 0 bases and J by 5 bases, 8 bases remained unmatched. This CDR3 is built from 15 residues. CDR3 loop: CASSLVGRGPDEQYF. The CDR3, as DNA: TGCGCCAGCAGCTTGGTCGGTAGGGGGCCAGACGAGCAGTACTTC.

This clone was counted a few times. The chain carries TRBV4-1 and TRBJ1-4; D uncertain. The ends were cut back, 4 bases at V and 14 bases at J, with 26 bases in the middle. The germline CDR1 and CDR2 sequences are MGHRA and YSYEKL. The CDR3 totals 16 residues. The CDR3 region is CASSRTYPIRNDKLFF. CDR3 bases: TGCGCCAGCAGCCGAACCTACCCGATACGAAATGACAAGCTGTTTTTT.

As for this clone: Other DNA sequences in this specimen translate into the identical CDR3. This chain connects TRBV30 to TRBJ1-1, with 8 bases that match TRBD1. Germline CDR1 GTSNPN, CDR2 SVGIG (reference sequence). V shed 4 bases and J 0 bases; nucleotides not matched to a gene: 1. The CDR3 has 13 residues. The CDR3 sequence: CAWNRGLNTEAFF. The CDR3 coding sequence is TGTGCCTGGAACAGGGGGTTGAACACTGAAGCTTTCTTT.

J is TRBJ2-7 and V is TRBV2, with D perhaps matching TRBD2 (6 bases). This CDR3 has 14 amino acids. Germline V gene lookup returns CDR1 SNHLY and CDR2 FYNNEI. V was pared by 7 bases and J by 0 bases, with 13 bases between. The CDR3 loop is CASTRTGSSYEQYF. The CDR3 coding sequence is TGTGCCAGCACCAGGACCGGGAGCTCCTACGAGCAGTACTTC.

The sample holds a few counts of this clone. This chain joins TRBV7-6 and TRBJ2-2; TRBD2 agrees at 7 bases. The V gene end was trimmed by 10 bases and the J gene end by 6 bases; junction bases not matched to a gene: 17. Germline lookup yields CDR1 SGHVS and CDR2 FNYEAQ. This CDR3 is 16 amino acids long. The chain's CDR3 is CAISRPFAGDSGELFF. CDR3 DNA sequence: TGTGCCATCAGTCGGCCGTTTGCGGGAGATTCCGGGGAGCTGTTTTTT. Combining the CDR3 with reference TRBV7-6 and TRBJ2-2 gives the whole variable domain GAGVSQSPRYKVTKRGQDVALRCDPISGHVSLYWYRQALGQGPEFLTYFNYEAQQDKSGLPNDRFSAERPEGSISTLTIQRTEQRDSAMYRCAISRPFAGDSGELFFGEGSRLTVL.